This passage covers 27 T cell receptor beta chains from one sample sequenced in a study of blood T cell repertoires in COVID-19. TCRdb's table, derived via immunoSEQ multiplex PCR, lists solely in-frame clones and lacks some. The sample holds 130,000 to 150,000 clones, 80% to 90% seen once. The sequenced material came from peripheral blood. These receptors all stem from a woman between 45 and 65 years old in a cohort sampled during active or convalescent COVID-19.

This chain links TRBV5-1 with TRBJ2-3, with D tentatively TRBD2 (5 bases). V was shortened by 5 bases and J by 9 bases, with 13 bases between the two germline ends. This CDR3 comprises 12 residues. CDR1 is SGHRS and CDR2 is YFSETQ in the germline V gene. For the CDR3, the DNA is TGCGCCAGCAGATTACTAGGTGACACGCAGTATTTT. Amino acids: CASRLLGDTQYF.

The chain carries TRBV5-1 and TRBJ1-2, with 7 positions matching TRBD1. The CDR3 covers 13 residues. Per the germline V gene, CDR1 is SGHRS and CDR2 is YFSETQ. J gave up 10 bases and V 4 bases, and 10 bases lay outside the gene matches. CDR3 sequence reads: CASSPGGQKAYTF. The CDR3 DNA sequence: TGCGCCAGCAGCCCAGGGGGACAGAAGGCCTACACCTTC.

CDR3 sequence: CASSTGQGGFDEKLFF. The CDR3 nucleotides read TGTGCCAGTAGTACTGGACAGGGGGGCTTCGATGAAAAACTGTTTTTT. The V call is TRBV19, the J call TRBJ1-4, with 10 bases that match TRBD1. CDR3 length: 16 residues. In germline, CDR1 is LNHDA, CDR2 SQIVND (reference sequence). V was clipped by 4 bases and J by 6 bases; unmatched bases: 8.

V and J are TRBV10-3 and TRBJ2-1, with 13 bases identical to TRBD2. The CDR3 consists of 16 residues. Germline assignment: CDR1 ENHRY and CDR2 SYGVKD. Unmatched junction bases numbered 9, after V lost 10 bases and J lost 3 bases. The CDR3 spells CASETRTSGGYNEQFF. The CDR3 bases are TGTGCCAGCGAAACCCGGACTAGCGGGGGCTACAATGAGCAGTTCTTC.

This clone was picked up a small number of times. This chain links TRBV7-3 with TRBJ2-2; D is ambiguous. The CDR3 contains 13 residues. V lost 5 bases, J lost 3 bases, and 7 bases lay in between. CDR1 is SGHTA, CDR2 FQGTGA, per germline. The CDR3 DNA reads as TGTGCCAGCAGCCCCAGATACACCGGGGAGCTGTTTTTT. Protein product: CASSPRYTGELFF.

V gene TRBV2 combines with J gene TRBJ2-7, with 7 nucleotides matching TRBD2. The ends lost 9 bases at V and 2 bases at J; junction bases unmatched: 4. Germline V lookup: CDR1 SNHLY, CDR2 FYNNEI. This CDR3 comprises 12 residues. The CDR3 nucleotides are TGTGCCAGGGGACTACGGACCTACGAGCAGTACTTC. Its translation is CARGLRTYEQYF.

This chain connects TRBV7-2 to TRBJ2-3, with 8 bases lining up with TRBD1. Trimming took 2 bases from V and 1 from J; bases not matched to a gene: 2. This CDR3 region has 15 residues. Germline assignment: CDR1 SGHTA and CDR2 FQGNSA. The CDR3 protein is CASSLLQGGTDTQYF. For the CDR3, the DNA is TGTGCCAGCAGCTTATTACAGGGGGGCACAGATACGCAGTATTTT.

This chain uses TRBV4-2 with TRBJ2-2; D unclear. Between the trimmed V and J ends, which lost 0 bases and 1 base, there was a span of 6 bases. CDR3 length equals 15 residues. Germline CDR1 LGHNA, CDR2 YNFKEQ. CDR3 in amino acids: CASSQDSGNTGELFF. As DNA, the CDR3 is TGTGCCAGCAGCCAAGATTCAGGGAACACCGGGGAGCTGTTTTTT.

This rearrangement joins TRBV10-3 to TRBJ2-1; TRBD2 is a possible D gene (7 bases). The CDR3 is 14 residues long. Germline CDR1 ENHRY, CDR2 SYGVKD. The V gene lost 3 bases and the J gene lost 7 bases, with 13 bases spanning the gap. The CDR3 region has the DNA TGTGCCATCAGTGACGGAGGGGGGGCGAATGAGCAGTTCTTC. Its translation: CAISDGGGANEQFF.

The V call is TRBV6-1, the J call TRBJ1-2; TRBD1 matches at 7 bases. V lost 3 bases and J lost 6; bases outside the gene matches: 13. The germline gives CDR1 MNHNS, CDR2 SASEGT. The CDR3 totals 16 residues. CDR3 in DNA: TGTGCCAGCAGTGAGGACTCGACAGGGCTTAGGGATGGCTACACCTTC. As protein: CASSEDSTGLRDGYTF.

In its sample, this clone was seen once. The chain couples TRBV7-6 to TRBJ2-1; 9 nucleotides line up with TRBD2. With V trimmed by 2 bases and J by 8 bases, 16 bases remained unmatched. Germline values: CDR1 SGHVS, CDR2 FNYEAQ. CDR3 length: 18 residues. The CDR3 DNA reads TGTGCCAGCAGCTTAAAGGGCCATCAGAGCGGGGGGTATCATGAGCAGTTCTTC. Its translation: CASSLKGHQSGGYHEQFF.

This clone has a single count. This chain connects TRBV7-9 to TRBJ2-3; weak D call: TRBD1 (5 bases). Germline CDR1 and CDR2: SEHNR and FQNEAQ (reference sequence). V dropped 7 bases and J dropped 8 bases, with 19 bases sitting between them. The CDR3 length is 14 residues. CDR3 loop: CASTSPQLGRTQYF. In DNA, the CDR3 is TGTGCCAGCACCTCCCCTCAATTGGGGCGTACGCAGTATTTT.

This chain links TRBV7-8 with TRBJ2-7; 9 nucleotides line up with TRBD1. CDR1 is SGHVS, CDR2 FQNEAQ, per germline. V was pared by 3 bases and J by 3 bases, with 0 bases of the junction left unmatched. This CDR3 comprises 13 residues. The CDR3 DNA sequence: TGTGCCAGCAGCTTGGACAGGGGCTACGAGCAGTACTTC. This sequence encodes CASSLDRGYEQYF.

The rearrangement uses TRBV7-9 and TRBJ1-1; TRBD1 is a possible D gene (5 bases). Germline CDR1 and CDR2: SEHNR and FQNEAQ (reference sequence). This CDR3 has 15 amino acids. Deletions cut 5 bases from V and 2 bases from J, with 15 bases between. The CDR3 loop is CASSPWGRTNTEAFF. The CDR3 nucleotides are TGTGCCAGCAGCCCCTGGGGCAGAACTAACACTGAAGCTTTCTTT.

The rearrangement uses TRBV5-5 and TRBJ1-2, with 9 nucleotides matching TRBD1. The CDR3 length is 14 residues. Per germline, CDR1 SGHKS and CDR2 YYEKEE (reference sequence). V was pared by 2 bases and J by 6 bases, with 5 bases of the junction left unmatched. The CDR3 region has the DNA TGTGCCAGCAGCTTCACAGGGGGCGAAAATGGCTACACCTTC. The encoded protein is CASSFTGGENGYTF. The whole variable domain, filled in from reference TRBV5-5 and TRBJ1-2, reads DAGVTQSPTHLIKTRGQQVTLRCSPISGHKSVSWYQQVLGQGPQFIFQYYEKEERGRGNFPDRFSARQFPNYSSELNVNALLLGDSALYLCASSFTGGENGYTFGSGTRLTVV.

The V call is TRBV4-3, the J call TRBJ2-1; D not resolved. Germline V gene lookup returns CDR1 LGHNA and CDR2 YSLEER. V dropped 0 bases and J dropped 2 bases, with 14 bases sitting between them. The CDR3 runs to 17 residues. CDR3 sequence (DNA): TGCGCCAGCAGCCAAGATTACTGGCGGCAGCCCTACAATGAGCAGTTCTTC. Amino acid sequence: CASSQDYWRQPYNEQFF.

The genes are TRBV30 and TRBJ1-5; 10 bases align to TRBD1. Germline lookup yields CDR1 GTSNPN and CDR2 SVGIG (reference sequence). The CDR3 extends over 15 amino acids. Trimming cost V 8 bases and J 2 bases; bases outside gene matches: 9. The CDR3 nucleotides read TGTGCCGCCCGACCAGGGACAGGGGGCAATCAGCCCCAGCATTTT. This gives the protein CAARPGTGGNQPQHF.

The gene calls are TRBV5-5 and TRBJ1-5; TRBD1 aligns across 8 bases. The CDR3 runs to 14 residues. J was trimmed by 4 bases and V by 3 bases; bases with no gene match: 3. Germline V gene data show CDR1 as SGHKS and CDR2 as YYEKEE (reference sequence). The CDR3 sequence is CASSSGQGNQPQHF. The CDR3 region has the DNA TGTGCCAGCAGCTCCGGACAGGGTAATCAGCCCCAGCATTTT.

This clone showed up just a few times. This chain connects TRBV24-1 to TRBJ2-3, with D hard to call. The CDR3 consists of 13 residues. V was cut by 5 bases and J by 6 bases, with 11 bases left in between. The germline V gene has CDR1 KGHDR and CDR2 SFDVKD. For the CDR3, the DNA is TGTGCCACCAGTGGCCCCCCCGGGGATACGCAGTATTTT. It specifies CATSGPPGDTQYF.

This clone showed up just once. For the CDR3, the DNA is TGTGCCAGCAGACGACAGGGGGCCGGCACTGAAGCTTTCTTT. It specifies CASRRQGAGTEAFF. The V call is TRBV7-8, the J call TRBJ1-1; TRBD1 agrees at 10 bases. Looked up from germline, CDR1 is SGHVS and CDR2 is FQNEAQ. V lost 6 bases and J lost 4; bases outside the gene matches: 5. The CDR3 has 14 residues.

The chain employs TRBV7-2 and TRBJ2-1; D ambiguous. Germline CDR1 reads SGHTA; CDR2 reads FQGNSA. Trimming cost V 5 bases and J 7 bases, with 9 bases left between them. The CDR3 is 12 residues long. CDR3 amino acids: CASSRGANEQFF. In nucleotides, the CDR3 is TGTGCCAGCAGCCGTGGAGCGAATGAGCAGTTCTTC.

This clone was observed a few times. This chain connects TRBV27 to TRBJ1-1; weak D call: TRBD1 (5 bases). Trimming stripped 9 bases from V and 1 base from J, with 18 bases between. Looked up from germline, CDR1 is MNHEY and CDR2 is SMNVEV (reference sequence). This CDR3 is built from 15 residues. The CDR3 loop is CASNLRWGSNTEAFF. The DNA of the CDR3 is TGTGCCAGTAACTTAAGGTGGGGCTCGAACACTGAAGCTTTCTTT.

This chain uses TRBV9 with TRBJ2-6; D is possibly TRBD2 (6 bases). Germline V gene lookup returns CDR1 SGDLS and CDR2 YYNGEE. The CDR3 covers 18 residues. V was trimmed by 3 bases and J by 0 bases, leaving 16 bases between them. The CDR3 DNA is TGTGCCAGCAGCGCGGCCGGGACTGGTGACTCTGGGGCCAACGTCCTGACTTTC. It translates to CASSAAGTGDSGANVLTF.

The CDR3 protein is CASSLDRVKGYTF. CDR3 DNA sequence: TGTGCCAGCAGTTTGGACAGGGTAAAAGGCTACACCTTC. The chain joins TRBV12-3 or TRBV12-4 to TRBJ1-2; 8 bases match TRBD1. V trimming: 3 bases; J trimming: 8 bases; junction bases outside the gene matches: 5. The CDR3 loop spans 13 amino acids.

The chain links TRBV7-9 to TRBJ1-1, with TRBD1 identical over 7 bases. The V gene's germline CDR1 is SEHNR and CDR2 FQNEAQ (reference sequence). The CDR3 length is 12 residues. The J segment lost 9 bases and the V segment lost 4 bases, leaving 5 bases of the junction unmatched. This chain's CDR3 is CASSWQGVKAFF. The CDR3 nucleotides read TGTGCCAGCAGCTGGCAGGGGGTAAAAGCTTTCTTT.

The chain combines TRBV6-5 with TRBJ1-3; D unclear. The CDR3 covers 16 residues. Germline CDR1 MNHEY, CDR2 SVGAGI. Trimming removed 2 bases from V and 0 bases from J, with 11 bases in between. The DNA of the CDR3 is TGTGCCAGCAGTTACGGAGGGCTGAGCTCTGGAAACACCATATATTTT. This gives the protein CASSYGGLSSGNTIYF.

The chain is built from TRBV7-6 and TRBJ2-3; 9 bases map to TRBD2. CDR3 length equals 17 residues. Germline values: CDR1 SGHVS, CDR2 FNYEAQ. V shed 1 base and J 7 bases; nucleotides not matched to a gene: 12. The CDR3 DNA sequence: TGTGCCAGCAGCTTAGAGGCAGGGCGGGGGGGCCGGAATACGCAGTATTTT. It yields the protein CASSLEAGRGGRNTQYF.